This T cell receptor beta chain is drawn from a study of monozygotic twins with inflammatory bowel disease. TCRdb reprocessed the 5' RACE reads, with one entry per CDR3 protein and no DNA. Its listing shows approximately 160,000 distinct CDR3 sequences. No sorting of T cells preceded isolation of total RNA from whole blood. CDR3 size: 16 residues. This clonotype originated in a human donor with ulcerative colitis or Crohn's disease, or a healthy co-twin of an affected twin (not recorded which). Sequenced input: blood. The genes are TRBV12-3 or TRBV12-4 and TRBJ1-4; TCRdb's D call, TRBD1, is unchecked because there is no DNA. The CDR3 region is CASSFGGGSTNEKLFF.